The 14 T cell receptor beta chains in this list originate from one sample, sequenced in a study of tumor and adjacent non-tumor tissue in lung cancer. RNA was extracted from bulk tissue without any cell sorting. TCRbeta libraries were built with three rounds of nested PCR, modified from ARM-PCR. Via MiXCR, TCRdb re-called the multiplex PCR reads, giving one row per CDR3 protein. The sample lists 200,000 to 250,000 distinct CDR3 sequences; 71% were seen once. Sequenced sample: lung tumor tissue. All receptors derive from a man between 60 and 70 years old with non-small cell lung cancer.

This clonotype appeared a few times. One end of the junction is discordant with germline, which a read error may explain. V gene TRBV11-2 combines with J gene TRBJ1-1, with D possibly matching TRBD1 (5 bases). The V gene's germline CDR1 is SGHAT and CDR2 FQNNGV. The length of the CDR3 is 14 residues. The CDR3 here is CASSLEAGSNGSFF. The CDR3 region has the DNA TGTGCTAGCAGCTTAGAAGCAGGGAGTAATGGATCTTTCTTT.

A note on this clonotype: At one boundary the junction diverges from the germline segment, which might be a read error. V and J are TRBV4-2 and TRBJ1-1; the D gene is possibly TRBD1 (6 bases). This CDR3 is built from 15 residues. Per the germline V gene, CDR1 is LGHNA and CDR2 is YNFKEQ. In nucleotides, the CDR3 is TGTGCCAGCAGCCAAGTGGGCAGGGGCGAGGTTGAAGTTTTCTTT. Translated: CASSQVGRGEVEVFF.

The rearrangement joins TRBV12-3 or TRBV12-4 to TRBJ2-7; 7 nucleotides line up with TRBD1. The CDR3 totals 14 residues. CDR3 coding DNA: TGTGGCAACAGTGTAGACAGGGATTCCTACGAGCAGTACTTC. Protein product: CGNSVDRDSYEQYF.

This clonotype showed up just once. This may be a read error, as it is one base from a much larger clone. This chain links TRBV29-1 with TRBJ2-1, with D possibly being TRBD2 (5 bases). In germline, CDR1 is SQVTM, CDR2 ANQGSEA. This CDR3 spans 14 amino acids. For the CDR3, the DNA is TGCAGCGTTCTCCGGGGAGAGAACTACAGTGAGCAGTTCTTC. Translated, it gives CSVLRGENYSEQFF.

This clonotype showed up just a few times. This rearrangement joins TRBV7-2 to TRBJ1-4; no reliable D call. The germline V gene encodes CDR1 SGHTA and CDR2 FQGNSA. Trimming removed 1 base from V and 4 bases from J, with 7 bases in between. The CDR3 sequence is 14 residues long. CDR3 nucleotides: TGTGCCAGCAGCTTAGGACAACTTAATGAAAAACTGTTTTTT. Protein product: CASSLGQLNEKLFF.

In the case of this clonotype: A much larger clone sits a single nucleotide away, making a read error possible. V usage is TRBV29-1 and J usage is TRBJ2-5, with TRBD2 matching 7 bases. CDR1 and CDR2 (germline): SQVTM, ANQGSEA. There are 12 residues in the CDR3. The CDR3 nucleotides are TGCAGCGGCGGGCGGGAGTACGAGACCCAGTGCTTC. Its translation: CSGGREYETQCF.

The J gene is TRBJ2-5, the V gene TRBV5-1; TRBD1 matches 7 bases. The germline V gene encodes CDR1 SGHRS and CDR2 YFSETQ. This CDR3 has 14 amino acids. V lost 4 bases and J lost 0; bases outside the gene matches: 3. CDR3 region: CASSRGQYQETQYF. The CDR3 DNA reads TGCGCCAGCAGCAGGGGACAGTACCAAGAGACCCAGTACTTC.

The chain employs TRBV12-3 or TRBV12-4 and TRBJ1-5; D gene ambiguous. CDR3 size: 12 residues. CDR3 sequence: CACSFGILAQHF. DNA of the CDR3: TGTGCATGCAGTTTTGGGATTCTGGCCCAGCATTTT.

Concerning this clonotype: The junction departs from germline at one end; a sequencing error may be responsible. V usage is TRBV11-3 and J usage is TRBJ2-6; TRBD2 aligns across 8 bases. In germline, CDR1 is SGHNT, CDR2 YENEEA. The CDR3 runs to 18 residues. CDR3 in DNA: TGTGCCAGCAGCTCGGGACTAGTGGGATTCTCTGAGGCCAACGTCCTGACTTTC. Its translation is CASSSGLVGFSEANVLTF.

Concerning this clonotype itself: The junction departs from the called germline gene at one end, perhaps through a read error. The V call is TRBV6-5, the J call TRBJ2-5, with D unresolved. This CDR3 comprises 9 residues. Germline loops: CDR1 MNHEY, CDR2 SVGAGI. The CDR3 DNA reads TGTGCCGGCAAAGAGACCCATTACTTC. This encodes CAGKETHYF.

For this clonotype: Relative to the germline gene, one junction end is altered; a read error may explain this. The V gene is TRBV6-1, the J gene TRBJ2-4; D is perhaps TRBD1 or TRBD2 (5 bases each). Germline-derived CDR1 and CDR2 are MNHNS and SASEGT. CDR3 length equals 16 residues. CDR3: CASKEHLGAPEDIEYF. The CDR3 DNA reads TGTGCCAGCAAGGAACATTTAGGGGCCCCGGAGGACATTGAGTACTTC.

This clonotype was recorded a few times. A much larger clone sits a single nucleotide away, making a read error possible. This CDR3 reads CASSLTQGAGDTEAFF. DNA of the CDR3: TGTGCCAGCAGTCTGACACAGGGGGCAGGGGACACTGAAGCTTTCTTT. The chain has TRBV12-3 or TRBV12-4 and TRBJ1-1, with 9 nucleotides matching TRBD1. Trimming at V came to 5 bases and at J to 3 bases, leaving 10 bases not matched to a gene. CDR3 length: 16 residues.

In this sample, this clonotype turned up once. The chain employs TRBV6-1 and TRBJ1-2; TRBD1 matches 7 bases. The germline V gene encodes CDR1 MNHNS and CDR2 SASEGT. The CDR3 is made up of 15 amino acids. Here the CDR3 DNA reads TGTGTCAACGGTGAAGCTCGACAGGGAGGCTATGGCTACACCTTC. It codes for CVNGEARQGGYGYTF.

This clonotype was seen more than once but under ten times. The V call is TRBV20-1, the J call TRBJ1-2, with D perhaps matching TRBD1 (5 bases). Per the germline V gene, CDR1 is DFQATT and CDR2 is SNEGSKA (reference sequence). Deletions cut 4 bases from V and 5 bases from J, with 11 bases between. CDR3 size: 12 residues. This CDR3 is CSAKRGVYGYTF. CDR3 DNA: TGCAGTGCTAAGCGGGGGGTTTATGGCTACACCTTC.